This TCR beta chain was recorded in a study of T cell responses to AZD1222 COVID-19 vaccine. Points from the study as a whole: Females made up more of the donors, who were largely white British, and clonal diversity may have come out too low. Repertoires were collected only later (after the peak T cell response had occurred). Per reports, nearly half of all spike-specific TCRs target regions that are unmutated in variants. An increase in Spike-specific TCR breadth and depth was observed after two AZD1222 doses.

The ends were cut back, 3 bases at V and 11 bases at J, with 17 bases in the middle. This CDR3 has 13 amino acids. Germline CDR1 reads SGDLS; CDR2 reads YYNGEE. Assay used: immunoSEQ multiplex PCR; TCRdb lists only in-frame clones, some missing. In the table there are 99,000 or so clones, roughly 89% of which are singletons. Turning to this clone: Its target is unknown.

The TCR comes from an adult who received the AZD1222 COVID-19 vaccine. The rearrangement links TRBV9 to TRBJ1-1; no firm D call. The sequenced sample was peripheral blood, obtained 28 days after the second AZD1222 dose. The DNA for the CDR3 is TGTGCCAGCAGCGGCCGGGAAGTAACCGGCGCTTTCTTT. This gives the protein CASSGREVTGAFF.